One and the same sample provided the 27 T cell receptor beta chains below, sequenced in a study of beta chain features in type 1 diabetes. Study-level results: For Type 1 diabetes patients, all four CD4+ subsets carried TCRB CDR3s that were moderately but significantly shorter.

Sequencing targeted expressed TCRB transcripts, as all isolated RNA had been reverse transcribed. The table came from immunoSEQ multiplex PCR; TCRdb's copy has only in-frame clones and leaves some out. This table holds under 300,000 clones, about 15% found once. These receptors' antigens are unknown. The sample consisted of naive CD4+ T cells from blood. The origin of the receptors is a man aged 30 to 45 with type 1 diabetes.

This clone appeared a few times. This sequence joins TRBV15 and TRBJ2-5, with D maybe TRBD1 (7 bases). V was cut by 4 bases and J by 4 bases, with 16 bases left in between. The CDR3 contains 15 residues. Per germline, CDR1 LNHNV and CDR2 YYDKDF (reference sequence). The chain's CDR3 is CATSNRGLSPETQYF. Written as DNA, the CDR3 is TGTGCCACCAGCAACAGGGGACTTAGCCCAGAGACCCAGTACTTC. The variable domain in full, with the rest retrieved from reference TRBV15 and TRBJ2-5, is DAMVIQNPRYQVTQFGKPVTLSCSQTLNHNVMYWYQQKSSQAPKLLFHYYDKDFNNEADTPDNFQSRRPNTSFCFLDIRSPGLGDTAMYLCATSNRGLSPETQYFGPGTRLLVL.

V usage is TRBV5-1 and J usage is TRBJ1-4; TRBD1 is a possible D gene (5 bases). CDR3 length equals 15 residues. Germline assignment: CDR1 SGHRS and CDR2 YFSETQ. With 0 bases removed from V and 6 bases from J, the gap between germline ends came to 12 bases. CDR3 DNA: TGCGCCAGCAGCTTGGCTGGCGGAGGGGATGAAAAACTGTTTTTT. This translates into CASSLAGGGDEKLFF.

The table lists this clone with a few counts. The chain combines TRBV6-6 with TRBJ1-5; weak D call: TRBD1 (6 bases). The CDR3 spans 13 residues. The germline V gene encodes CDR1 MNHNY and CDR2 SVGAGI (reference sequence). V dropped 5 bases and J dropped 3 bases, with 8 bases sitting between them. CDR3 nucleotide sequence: TGTGCCAGCAGTAGGGGGTTCAATCAGCCCCAGCATTTT. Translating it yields CASSRGFNQPQHF.

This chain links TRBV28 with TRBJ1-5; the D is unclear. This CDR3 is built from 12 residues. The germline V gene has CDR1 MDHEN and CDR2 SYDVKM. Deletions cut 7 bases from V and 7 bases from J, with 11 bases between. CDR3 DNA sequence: TGTGCCAGCACCGTAGGAGGACAGCCCCAGCATTTT. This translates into CASTVGGQPQHF.

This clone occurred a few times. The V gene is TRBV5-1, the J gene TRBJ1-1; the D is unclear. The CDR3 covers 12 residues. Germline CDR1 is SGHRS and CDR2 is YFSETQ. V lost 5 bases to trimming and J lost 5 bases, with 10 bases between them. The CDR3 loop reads CASREGWTEAFF. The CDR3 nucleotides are TGCGCCAGCAGAGAGGGCTGGACTGAAGCTTTCTTT.

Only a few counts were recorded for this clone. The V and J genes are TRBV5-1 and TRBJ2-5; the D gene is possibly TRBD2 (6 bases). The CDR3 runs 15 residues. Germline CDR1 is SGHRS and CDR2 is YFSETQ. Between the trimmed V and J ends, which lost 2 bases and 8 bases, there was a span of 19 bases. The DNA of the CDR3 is TGCGCCAGCAGCTTTTTCGGAGGGCAAAGTGAAACCCAGTACTTC. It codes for CASSFFGGQSETQYF.

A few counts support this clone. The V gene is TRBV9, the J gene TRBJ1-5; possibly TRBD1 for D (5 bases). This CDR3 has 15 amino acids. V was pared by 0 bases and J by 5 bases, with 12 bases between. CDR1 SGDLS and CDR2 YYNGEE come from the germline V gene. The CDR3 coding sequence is TGTGCCAGCAGCGTAGAAGGGGCAGTAGATCAGCCCCAGCATTTT. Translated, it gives CASSVEGAVDQPQHF.

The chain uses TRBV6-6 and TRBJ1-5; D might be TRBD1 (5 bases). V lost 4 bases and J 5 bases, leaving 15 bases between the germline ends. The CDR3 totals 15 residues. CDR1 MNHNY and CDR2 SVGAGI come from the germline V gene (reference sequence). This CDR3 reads CASSFGGIRDQPQHF. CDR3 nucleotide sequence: TGTGCCAGCAGTTTTGGGGGGATAAGAGATCAGCCCCAGCATTTT.

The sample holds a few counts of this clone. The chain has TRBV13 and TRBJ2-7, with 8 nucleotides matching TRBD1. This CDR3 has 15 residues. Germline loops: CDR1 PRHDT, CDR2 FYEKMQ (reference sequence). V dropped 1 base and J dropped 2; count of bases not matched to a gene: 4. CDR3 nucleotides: TGTGCCAGCAGCTTAGAGGGACAGGCCCCCTACGAGCAGTACTTC. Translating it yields CASSLEGQAPYEQYF.

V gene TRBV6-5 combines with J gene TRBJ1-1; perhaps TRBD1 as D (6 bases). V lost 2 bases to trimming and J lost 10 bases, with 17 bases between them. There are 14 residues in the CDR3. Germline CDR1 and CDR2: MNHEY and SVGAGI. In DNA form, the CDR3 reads TGTGCCAGCAGTTACGGGACAAGCCTACAAGGAGCTTTCTTT. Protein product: CASSYGTSLQGAFF.

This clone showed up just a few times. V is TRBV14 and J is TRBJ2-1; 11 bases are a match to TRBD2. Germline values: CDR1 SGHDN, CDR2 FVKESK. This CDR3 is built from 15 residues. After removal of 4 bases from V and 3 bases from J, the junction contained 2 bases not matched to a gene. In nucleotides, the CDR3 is TGTGCCAGCAGCCCTAGCGGGGGGAGCTACAATGAGCAGTTCTTC. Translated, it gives CASSPSGGSYNEQFF.

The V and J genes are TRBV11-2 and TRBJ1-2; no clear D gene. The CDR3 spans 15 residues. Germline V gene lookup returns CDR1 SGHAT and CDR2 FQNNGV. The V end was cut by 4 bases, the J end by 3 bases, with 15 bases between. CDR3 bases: TGTGCCAGCAGCTCCCTAAGACGCGGGGACTATGGCTACACCTTC. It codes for CASSSLRRGDYGYTF.

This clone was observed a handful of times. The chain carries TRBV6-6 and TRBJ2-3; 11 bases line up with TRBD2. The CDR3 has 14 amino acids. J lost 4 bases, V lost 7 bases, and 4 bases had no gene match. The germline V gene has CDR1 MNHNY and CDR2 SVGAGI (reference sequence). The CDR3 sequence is CASISSGGADTQYF. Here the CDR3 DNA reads TGTGCCAGCATCAGTAGCGGGGGGGCAGATACGCAGTATTTT.

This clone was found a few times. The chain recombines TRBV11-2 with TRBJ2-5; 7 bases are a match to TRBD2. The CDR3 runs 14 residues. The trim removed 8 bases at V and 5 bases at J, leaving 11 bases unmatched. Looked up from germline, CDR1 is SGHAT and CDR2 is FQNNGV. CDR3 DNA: TGTGCCAGCCGTATGGGCGGGAGCCCGGAGACCCAGTACTTC. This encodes CASRMGGSPETQYF.

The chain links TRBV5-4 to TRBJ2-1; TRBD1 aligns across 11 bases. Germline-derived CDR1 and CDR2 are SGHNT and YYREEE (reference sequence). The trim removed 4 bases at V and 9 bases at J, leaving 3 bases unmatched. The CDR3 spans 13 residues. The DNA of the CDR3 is TGTGCCAGCAGCCCGGACAGGGGGCGTGAGCAGTTCTTC. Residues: CASSPDRGREQFF. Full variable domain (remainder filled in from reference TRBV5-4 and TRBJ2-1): ETGVTQSPTHLIKTRGQQVTLRCSSQSGHNTVSWYQQALGQGPQFIFQYYREEENGRGNFPPRFSGLQFPNYSSELNVNALELDDSALYLCASSPDRGREQFFGPGTRLTVL.

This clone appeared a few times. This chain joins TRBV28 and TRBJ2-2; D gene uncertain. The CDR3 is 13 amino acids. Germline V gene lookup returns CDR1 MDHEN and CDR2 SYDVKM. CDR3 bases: TGTGGGAGTCAGTCTTCAAACACCGGGGAGCTGTTTTTT. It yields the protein CGSQSSNTGELFF.

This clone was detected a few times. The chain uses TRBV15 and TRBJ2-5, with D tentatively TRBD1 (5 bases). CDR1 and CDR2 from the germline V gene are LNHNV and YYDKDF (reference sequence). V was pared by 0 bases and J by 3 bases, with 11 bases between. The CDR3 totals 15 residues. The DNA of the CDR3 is TGTGCCACCAGCAGAGAGAGTGGGGCCAAAGAGACCCAGTACTTC. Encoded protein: CATSRESGAKETQYF.

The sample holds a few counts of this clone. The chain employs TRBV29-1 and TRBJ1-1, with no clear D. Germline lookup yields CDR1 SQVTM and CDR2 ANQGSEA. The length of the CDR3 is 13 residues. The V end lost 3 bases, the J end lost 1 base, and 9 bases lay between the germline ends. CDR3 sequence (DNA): TGCAGCGTTGAGAGACTCTCGAACACTGAAGCTTTCTTT. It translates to CSVERLSNTEAFF.

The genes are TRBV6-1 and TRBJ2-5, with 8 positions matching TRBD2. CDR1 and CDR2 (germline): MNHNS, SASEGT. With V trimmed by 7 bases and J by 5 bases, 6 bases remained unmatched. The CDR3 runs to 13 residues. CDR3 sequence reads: CASTAGDVETQYF. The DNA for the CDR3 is TGTGCCAGCACAGCGGGGGACGTGGAGACCCAGTACTTC.

The CDR3 coding sequence is TGTGCCAGCAGCCTGCAACCTAGCGGGAGGGCCACAGATACGCAGTATTTT. This encodes CASSLQPSGRATDTQYF. The chain combines TRBV27 with TRBJ2-3, with TRBD2 identical over 12 bases. The germline V gene encodes CDR1 MNHEY and CDR2 SMNVEV (reference sequence). J gave up 2 bases and V 6 bases, and 9 bases lay outside the gene matches. The CDR3 totals 17 residues.

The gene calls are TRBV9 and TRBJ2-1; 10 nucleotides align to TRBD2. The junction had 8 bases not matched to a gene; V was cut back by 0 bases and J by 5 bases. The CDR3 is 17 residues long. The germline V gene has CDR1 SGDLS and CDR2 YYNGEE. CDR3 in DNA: TGTGCCAGCAGCGTAGACCCGCTAGCGGGGGCAAACAATGAGCAGTTCTTC. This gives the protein CASSVDPLAGANNEQFF.

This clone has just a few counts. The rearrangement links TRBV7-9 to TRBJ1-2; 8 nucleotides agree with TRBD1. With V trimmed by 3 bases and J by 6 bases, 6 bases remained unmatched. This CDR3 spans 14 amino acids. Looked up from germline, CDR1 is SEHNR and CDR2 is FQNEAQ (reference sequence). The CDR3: CASSFDQGAHGYTF. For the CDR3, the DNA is TGTGCCAGCAGCTTTGACCAGGGGGCCCATGGCTACACCTTC. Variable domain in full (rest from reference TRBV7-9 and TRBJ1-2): DTGVSQNPRHKITKRGQNVTFRCDPISEHNRLYWYRQTLGQGPEFLTYFQNEAQLEKSRLLSDRFSAERPKGSFSTLEIQRTEQGDSAMYLCASSFDQGAHGYTFGSGTRLTVV.

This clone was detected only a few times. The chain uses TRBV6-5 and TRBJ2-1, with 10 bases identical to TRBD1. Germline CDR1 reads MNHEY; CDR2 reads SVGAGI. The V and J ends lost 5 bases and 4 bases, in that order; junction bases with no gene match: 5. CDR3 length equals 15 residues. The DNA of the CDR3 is TGTGCCAGCAGTCGTGAGGGACAGGGGTACAATGAGCAGTTCTTC. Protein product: CASSREGQGYNEQFF.

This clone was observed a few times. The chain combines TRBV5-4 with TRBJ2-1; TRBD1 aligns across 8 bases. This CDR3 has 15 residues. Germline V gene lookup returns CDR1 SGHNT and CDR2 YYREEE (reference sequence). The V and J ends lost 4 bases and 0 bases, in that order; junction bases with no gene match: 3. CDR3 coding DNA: TGTGCCAGCAGCCGGGACAGGAGCTCCTACAATGAGCAGTTCTTC. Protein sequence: CASSRDRSSYNEQFF.

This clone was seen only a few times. This CDR3 is CASSLAGRTGDNSPLHF. For the CDR3, the DNA is TGTGCCAGCAGCTTAGCAGGGCGGACAGGGGACAATTCACCCCTCCACTTT. The rearrangement uses TRBV7-9 and TRBJ1-6; 9 bases are a match to TRBD1. V lost 0 bases and J lost 7; bases outside the gene matches: 7. The CDR3 loop spans 17 amino acids. The germline CDR1 and CDR2 sequences are SEHNR and FQNEAQ (reference sequence).

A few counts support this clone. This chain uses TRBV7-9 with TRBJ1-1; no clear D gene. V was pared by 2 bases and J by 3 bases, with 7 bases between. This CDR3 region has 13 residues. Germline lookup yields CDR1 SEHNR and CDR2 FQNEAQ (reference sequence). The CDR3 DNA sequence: TGTGCCAGCAGCTTACCGAGTTACACTGAAGCTTTCTTT. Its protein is CASSLPSYTEAFF.

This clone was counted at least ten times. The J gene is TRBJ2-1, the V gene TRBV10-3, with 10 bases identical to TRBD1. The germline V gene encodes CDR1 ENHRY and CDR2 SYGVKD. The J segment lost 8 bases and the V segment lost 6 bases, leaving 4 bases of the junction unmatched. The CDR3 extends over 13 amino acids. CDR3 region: CAIRDGTGDEQFF. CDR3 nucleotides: TGTGCCATCAGGGACGGGACAGGGGATGAGCAGTTCTTC.